These 30 T cell receptor beta chains came from one sample sequenced in a study of post-analysis software for immune sequencing data. Study findings and constraints: Included in a set of five TRBV segments more frequent in patients than controls were TRBV5-6, TRBV5-1 and TRBV20-1.

No antigen has been assigned to these receptors. cDNA libraries for TCR beta contained unique molecular identifiers. TCRdb re-derived calls from the PCR reads in MiXCR, one entry per CDR3 protein. The data show some 260,000 distinct CDR3 sequences, 35% to 45% seen once. The specimen was blood. All receptors derive from a girl aged 5-17 years with multiple sclerosis.

The chain joins TRBV12-3 or TRBV12-4 to TRBJ2-1; either TRBD1 or TRBD2 may fit D (6 bases each). The CDR3 sequence is 15 residues long. V dropped 1 base and J dropped 5 bases, with 12 bases sitting between them. Here the CDR3 reads CASSLEGGAHNEQFF. As DNA, the CDR3 is TGTGCCAGCAGTTTAGAGGGGGGCGCCCACAATGAGCAGTTCTTC.

As for this clonotype: A read error may be the cause here, since a much bigger clone is one base away. CDR3 sequence: CASSYAVSQNTGERFF. CDR3 bases: TGTGCCAGCAGTTACGCCGTGAGCCAGAACACCGGGGAGCGGTTTTTT. The chain employs TRBV6-2 or TRBV6-3 and TRBJ2-2, with a weak D call TRBD2 (5 bases). Germline V lookup: CDR1 MNHEY, CDR2 SVGEGT. The CDR3 length is 16 residues.

Many counts were recorded for this clonotype. This chain uses TRBV3-1 with TRBJ2-1; no clear D gene. The V gene lost 5 bases and the J gene lost 8 bases, with 10 bases spanning the gap. Germline-derived CDR1 and CDR2 are LGHDT and YNNKEL (reference sequence). CDR3 size: 12 residues. The DNA of the CDR3 is TGTGCCAGCAGCAACGTCGAGGATGAGCAGTTCTTC. Translated: CASSNVEDEQFF.

Many counts were recorded for this clonotype. Here the CDR3 DNA reads TGCAGTGCTAGAAGCCGGGAGATATCAGAGACAGATACGCAGTATTTT. This translates into CSARSREISETDTQYF. The rearrangement joins TRBV20-1 to TRBJ2-3, with D perhaps TRBD2 (6 bases). The V gene's germline CDR1 is DFQATT and CDR2 SNEGSKA (reference sequence). This CDR3 has 16 amino acids. V was shortened by 2 bases and J by 3 bases, with 18 bases between the two germline ends.

This clonotype was seen repeatedly, ten times or more. V gene TRBV25-1 combines with J gene TRBJ1-6; 8 positions match TRBD1. CDR1 and CDR2 from the germline V gene are MGHDK and SYGVNS. V shed 3 bases, J shed 6 bases, and the junction held 4 bases outside the gene matches. This CDR3 region has 15 residues. The CDR3 protein is CASSDVTGGNSPLHF. CDR3 nucleotide sequence: TGTGCCAGCAGTGACGTTACAGGGGGTAATTCACCCCTCCACTTT.

This chain uses TRBV20-1 with TRBJ2-1; D remains unclear. Germline CDR1 reads DFQATT; CDR2 reads SNEGSKA (reference sequence). This CDR3 has 15 residues. The V end lost 2 bases, the J end lost 4 bases, and 15 bases lay between the germline ends. CDR3 DNA: TGCAGTGCTAGACCCCTTGAAGGGTCGTACAATGAGCAGTTCTTC. This translates into CSARPLEGSYNEQFF.

The V call is TRBV20-1, the J call TRBJ2-2, with 11 bases that match TRBD2. Germline CDR1 DFQATT, CDR2 SNEGSKA (reference sequence). Trimming took 6 bases from V and 3 from J; bases not matched to a gene: 12. The CDR3 has 17 amino acids. In DNA form, the CDR3 reads TGCAGTGCCGGTGCGGCTAGCGGGAGGCAGGACACCGGGGAGCTGTTTTTT. Protein: CSAGAASGRQDTGELFF.

In its sample, this clonotype was seen a few times. Given a much more abundant clone one base away, this may be a read error. The genes are TRBV7-9 and TRBJ1-6; D remains unclear. In germline, CDR1 is SEHNR, CDR2 FQNEAQ (reference sequence). The CDR3 runs 14 residues. DNA for the CDR3: TGTGCCAGCAGCTTCGACGCGAAGAATTCACCCTTCCACTTT. Translation: CASSFDAKNSPFHF. Full variable domain (missing parts from reference TRBV7-9 and TRBJ1-6): DTGVSQNPRHKITKRGQNVTFRCDPISEHNRLYWYRQTLGQGPEFLTYFQNEAQLEKSRLLSDRFSAERPKGSFSTLEIQRTEQGDSAMYLCASSFDAKNSPFHFGNGTRLTVT.

The sample holds many counts of this clonotype. The V and J genes are TRBV5-5 and TRBJ1-5, with TRBD1 matching over 7 bases. Germline values: CDR1 SGHKS, CDR2 YYEKEE (reference sequence). The CDR3 consists of 14 residues. Trimming cost V 4 bases and J 2 bases; bases outside gene matches: 3. The CDR3 region has the DNA TGTGCCAGCAGCAATACAGGGGGCAATCAGCCCCAGCATTTT. Amino acid sequence: CASSNTGGNQPQHF.

This clonotype showed up many times. This chain joins TRBV5-5 and TRBJ2-7, with TRBD2 matching over 7 bases. Germline assignment: CDR1 SGHKS and CDR2 YYEKEE (reference sequence). After removal of 4 bases from V and 0 bases from J, the junction contained 4 bases not matched to a gene. The CDR3 has 14 residues. The CDR3 region has the DNA TGTGCCAGCAGCCCTATAGCGGGCTCCTACGAGCAGTACTTC. Its translation is CASSPIAGSYEQYF.

The sample holds many counts of this clonotype. The chain combines TRBV5-1 with TRBJ2-5; D ambiguous. Deletions cut 5 bases from V and 5 bases from J, with 13 bases between. CDR1 and CDR2 from the germline V gene are SGHRS and YFSETQ. The CDR3 consists of 13 residues. DNA of the CDR3: TGCGCCAGCAGACCCACCGGGCCCGAGACCCAGTACTTC. Translating it yields CASRPTGPETQYF.

This clonotype showed up just a few times. This chain uses TRBV5-1 with TRBJ2-2; a weak D match, TRBD1 (5 bases). The CDR3 has 16 amino acids. V was shortened by 4 bases and J by 6 bases, with 19 bases between the two germline ends. Germline V gene data show CDR1 as SGHRS and CDR2 as YFSETQ. The CDR3 DNA reads as TGCGCCAGCAGCCCGGGCCCTAGGGGTGTGGCCGGGGAGCTGTTTTTT. Its translation is CASSPGPRGVAGELFF.

This clonotype showed up many times. The chain has TRBV18 and TRBJ1-1; TRBD1 matches 8 bases. This CDR3 has 15 residues. CDR1 is KGHSH, CDR2 LQKENI, per germline. Unmatched junction bases numbered 5, after V lost 3 bases and J lost 2 bases. This CDR3 is CASSPRQGANTEAFF. CDR3 nucleotide sequence: TGTGCCAGCTCACCCCGGCAGGGGGCTAACACTGAAGCTTTCTTT.

This clonotype has just a few counts. A much larger clone is a single base away; this may be a read error. The rearrangement uses TRBV10-3 and TRBJ2-1; 12 nucleotides match TRBD2. The junction had 10 bases not matched to a gene; V was cut back by 1 base and J by 12 bases. Germline V gives CDR1 ENHRY, CDR2 SYGVKD. The CDR3 covers 16 residues. Here the CDR3 DNA reads TGTGCCATCAGTGAGTTATGGACTAGCGGGGCGGGTGTGCAGTTCTTC. Amino acids: CAISELWTSGAGVQFF.

The table lists this clonotype with a few counts. It may be a read error: a sequence one base away is much more abundant. V is TRBV12-5 and J is TRBJ1-2; 7 bases match TRBD1. There are 13 residues in the CDR3. Germline loops: CDR1 LGHNT, CDR2 FRNRAP. The CDR3 sequence is CARGLVTGSGYTF. The CDR3 nucleotides are TGTGCTAGGGGTTTGGTGACAGGGAGCGGCTACACCTTC. Together with reference TRBV12-5 and TRBJ1-2, the CDR3 gives the full variable domain: DARVTQTPRHKVTEMGQEVTMRCQPILGHNTVFWYRQTMMQGLELLAYFRNRAPLDDSGMPKDRFSAEMPDATLATLKIQPSEPRDSAVYFCARGLVTGSGYTFGSGTRLTVV.

The sample holds many counts of this clonotype. This chain links TRBV11-2 with TRBJ2-3, with 9 bases identical to TRBD2. CDR1 and CDR2 from the germline V gene are SGHAT and FQNNGV. The CDR3 sequence is 16 residues long. Germline trimming cut 1 base from V and 6 bases from J; bases unmatched to any gene: 8. CDR3 coding DNA: TGTGCCAGCAGCTTAGGTTTCGGCGGGGGGGCGGATACGCAGTATTTT. Amino acids: CASSLGFGGGADTQYF.

This clonotype has a single count. The chain combines TRBV20-1 with TRBJ1-2; 7 positions match TRBD1. The CDR3 extends over 14 amino acids. J was trimmed by 2 bases and V by 2 bases; bases with no gene match: 5. Germline V gene lookup returns CDR1 DFQATT and CDR2 SNEGSKA (reference sequence). CDR3 sequence (DNA): TGCAGTGCTAGACGGGACAGCAAAAACTATGGCTACACCTTC. Its protein is CSARRDSKNYGYTF.

This chain joins TRBV7-2 and TRBJ2-3, with 9 nucleotides matching TRBD2. With 0 bases clipped from V and 8 bases from J, the junction kept 6 bases outside the gene matches. The CDR3 is made up of 15 amino acids. Germline V lookup: CDR1 SGHTA, CDR2 FQGNSA. Here the CDR3 reads CASSLAGAGGGTQYF. The CDR3 nucleotides are TGTGCCAGCAGCTTAGCTGGAGCGGGAGGAGGTACGCAGTATTTT.

With respect to this clonotype: A much larger clone differs by one base, so this may be a read error. The chain couples TRBV11-2 to TRBJ2-5; 7 bases line up with TRBD1. The last part of the DNA fits TRBJ2-1 better; the J call may be wrong. The germline V gene encodes CDR1 SGHAT and CDR2 FQNNGV. The CDR3 contains 17 residues. The CDR3: CASSLDLRGHEQETQFF. As DNA, the CDR3 is TGTGCCAGCAGCTTAGATTTAAGGGGGCACGAACAAGAGACCCAGTTCTTC.

There are many counts of this clonotype. The J gene is TRBJ2-5, the V gene TRBV4-2; D gene uncertain. The CDR3 is 13 amino acids. Trimming took off 3 bases at V and 3 bases at J, with 8 bases between the two ends. Germline V gives CDR1 LGHNA, CDR2 YNFKEQ. The chain's CDR3 is CASSQGLEETQYF. The CDR3 bases are TGTGCCAGCAGCCAGGGGTTGGAAGAGACCCAGTACTTC.

Note on this clonotype: A much larger clone lies one base from this, so it may be a read error. This chain connects TRBV27 to TRBJ2-1; 13 positions match TRBD2. This CDR3 is 15 amino acids long. Germline CDR1 MNHEY, CDR2 SMNVEV (reference sequence). CDR3 sequence (DNA): TGTGCCGGCAGTCCGCGGACTAGCGGGAGAGGGGAGCAGTTCTTC. Its protein product is CAGSPRTSGRGEQFF.

There are many counts of this clonotype. The chain is built from TRBV30 and TRBJ1-1; D is undetermined. Germline values: CDR1 GTSNPN, CDR2 SVGIG (reference sequence). With 0 bases removed from V and 3 bases from J, the gap between germline ends came to 5 bases. The CDR3 consists of 12 residues. CDR3 loop: CAWSVTDTEAFF. In DNA, the CDR3 is TGTGCCTGGAGTGTAACGGACACTGAAGCTTTCTTT. Filled out from reference TRBV30 and TRBJ1-1, the complete variable domain reads SQTIHQWPATLVQPVGSPLSLECTVEGTSNPNLYWYRQAAGRGLQLLFYSVGIGQISSEVPQNLSASRPQDRQFILSSKKLLLSDSGFYLCAWSVTDTEAFFGQGTRLTVV.

The table lists this clonotype with many counts. V and J are TRBV11-1 and TRBJ2-3; 8 positions match TRBD2. This CDR3 is 15 amino acids long. The junction had 7 bases not matched to a gene; V was cut back by 7 bases and J by 1 base. Germline loops: CDR1 SGHAT, CDR2 FQDESV (reference sequence). The CDR3 bases are TGTGCCAGCATCCAAAGCGGGGGCGGCACAGATACGCAGTATTTT. Residues: CASIQSGGGTDTQYF.

As concerns this clonotype: This could be a read error, since a much larger clone is one nucleotide away. The CDR3 nucleotides read TGTGCCAGCAGTTCGTGGACTAGCGGGTGGGGCACAGATACGGAGTATTTT. It codes for CASSSWTSGWGTDTEYF. The rearrangement links TRBV12-3 or TRBV12-4 to TRBJ2-3, with TRBD2 identical over 11 bases. The length of the CDR3 is 17 residues.

In its sample, this clonotype was seen many times. This chain links TRBV5-1 with TRBJ2-1, with 7 bases that match TRBD1. With 4 bases clipped from V and 1 base from J, the junction kept 8 bases outside the gene matches. The germline V gene encodes CDR1 SGHRS and CDR2 YFSETQ. The CDR3 consists of 16 residues. The CDR3 DNA follows: TGCGCCAGCAGCCCGCGCCAGGGGGAATCCTACAATGAGCAGTTCTTC. Translating gives CASSPRQGESYNEQFF.

The chain carries TRBV14 and TRBJ1-4; tentative D call: TRBD1 (5 bases). There are 17 residues in the CDR3. V was cut by 4 bases and J by 5 bases, with 20 bases left in between. Germline lookup yields CDR1 SGHDN and CDR2 FVKESK. CDR3 residues: CASSRLQAGTSNEKLFF. The CDR3 nucleotides are TGTGCCAGCAGCCGACTCCAAGCGGGGACGTCAAATGAAAAACTGTTTTTT.

This chain joins TRBV3-1 and TRBJ2-1, with TRBD2 as a possible D gene (5 bases). The germline V gene encodes CDR1 LGHDT and CDR2 YNNKEL (reference sequence). The CDR3 loop spans 16 amino acids. The germline V and J ends were trimmed by 1 base and 6 bases, with 16 bases remaining between them. CDR3 in amino acids: CASSQGTSLSVNEQFF. The DNA for the CDR3 is TGTGCCAGCAGCCAAGGAACTAGTCTCTCGGTCAATGAGCAGTTCTTC.

The J gene is TRBJ1-2, the V gene TRBV29-1, with TRBD1 identical over 8 bases. The trim removed 6 bases at V and 4 bases at J, leaving 13 bases unmatched. The V gene's germline CDR1 is SQVTM and CDR2 ANQGSEA. This CDR3 spans 15 amino acids. The CDR3 nucleotides are TGCAGCGTAGACTCGGACAGGGCAGGGGGCTATGGCTACACCTTC. Protein sequence: CSVDSDRAGGYGYTF. The full variable domain, with the rest looked up from reference TRBV29-1 and TRBJ1-2, is SAVISQKPSRDICQRGTSLTIQCQVDSQVTMMFWYRQQPGQSLTLIATANQGSEATYESGFVIDKFPISRPNLTFSTLTVSNMSPEDSSIYLCSVDSDRAGGYGYTFGSGTRLTVV.

V and J are TRBV9 and TRBJ1-1; 8 positions match TRBD1. Germline assignment: CDR1 SGDLS and CDR2 YYNGEE. Germline trimming cut 0 bases from V and 4 bases from J; bases unmatched to any gene: 2. The CDR3 sequence is 14 residues long. CDR3 residues: CASSVEQGVTEAFF. The CDR3 nucleotides are TGTGCCAGCAGCGTAGAACAGGGGGTCACTGAAGCTTTCTTT.

Only one count was recorded for this clonotype. The chain carries TRBV16 and TRBJ1-1, with D perhaps TRBD1 (5 bases). Trimming took off 0 bases at V and 5 bases at J, with 7 bases between the two ends. The CDR3 covers 13 residues. Germline V gene data show CDR1 as KGHSY and CDR2 as FQNENV. The CDR3 region is CASSQSEGTEAFF. The CDR3, as DNA: TGTGCCAGCAGCCAATCAGAGGGGACTGAAGCTTTCTTT.